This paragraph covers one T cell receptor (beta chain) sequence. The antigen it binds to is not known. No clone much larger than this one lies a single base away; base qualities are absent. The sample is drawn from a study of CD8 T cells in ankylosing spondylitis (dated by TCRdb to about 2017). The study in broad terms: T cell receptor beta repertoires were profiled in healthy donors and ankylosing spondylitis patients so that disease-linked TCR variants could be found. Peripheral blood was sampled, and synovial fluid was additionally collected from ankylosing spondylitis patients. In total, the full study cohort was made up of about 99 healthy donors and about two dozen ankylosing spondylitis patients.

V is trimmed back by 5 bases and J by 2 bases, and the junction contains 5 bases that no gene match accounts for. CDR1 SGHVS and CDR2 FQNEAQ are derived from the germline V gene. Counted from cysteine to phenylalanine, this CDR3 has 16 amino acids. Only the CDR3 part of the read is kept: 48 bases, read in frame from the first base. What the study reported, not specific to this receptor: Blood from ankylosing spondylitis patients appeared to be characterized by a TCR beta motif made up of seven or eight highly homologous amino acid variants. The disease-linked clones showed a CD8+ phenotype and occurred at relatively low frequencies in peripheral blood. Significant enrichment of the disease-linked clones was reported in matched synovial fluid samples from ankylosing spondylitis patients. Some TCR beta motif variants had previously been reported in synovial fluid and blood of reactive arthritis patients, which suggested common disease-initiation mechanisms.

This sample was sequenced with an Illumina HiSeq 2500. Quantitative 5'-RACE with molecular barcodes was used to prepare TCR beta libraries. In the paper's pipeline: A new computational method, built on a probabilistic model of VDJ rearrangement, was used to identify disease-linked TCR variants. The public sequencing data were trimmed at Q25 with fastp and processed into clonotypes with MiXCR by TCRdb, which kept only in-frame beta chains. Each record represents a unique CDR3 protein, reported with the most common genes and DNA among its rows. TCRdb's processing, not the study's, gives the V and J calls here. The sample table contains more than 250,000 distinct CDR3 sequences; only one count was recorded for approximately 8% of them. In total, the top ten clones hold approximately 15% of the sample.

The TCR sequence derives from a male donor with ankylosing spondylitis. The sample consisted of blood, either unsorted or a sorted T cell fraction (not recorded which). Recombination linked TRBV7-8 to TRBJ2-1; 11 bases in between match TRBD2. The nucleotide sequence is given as TGTGCCAGCAGCATCCGACTAGCGGGAACCTACAATGAGCAGTTCTTC. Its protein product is CASSIRLAGTYNEQFF.